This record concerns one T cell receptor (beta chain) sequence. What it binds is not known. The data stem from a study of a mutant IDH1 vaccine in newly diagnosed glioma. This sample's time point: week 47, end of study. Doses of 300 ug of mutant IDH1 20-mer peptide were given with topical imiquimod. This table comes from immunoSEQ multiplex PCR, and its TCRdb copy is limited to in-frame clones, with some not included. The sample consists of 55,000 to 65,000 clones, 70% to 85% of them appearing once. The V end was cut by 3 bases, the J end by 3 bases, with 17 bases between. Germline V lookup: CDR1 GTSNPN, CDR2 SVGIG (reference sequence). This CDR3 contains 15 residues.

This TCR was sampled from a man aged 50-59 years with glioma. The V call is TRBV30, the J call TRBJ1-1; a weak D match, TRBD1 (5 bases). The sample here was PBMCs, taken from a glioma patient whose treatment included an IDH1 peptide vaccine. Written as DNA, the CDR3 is TGTGCCTGGAGCCATTTCGACAGACGGTACACTGAAGCTTTCTTT. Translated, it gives CAWSHFDRRYTEAFF.